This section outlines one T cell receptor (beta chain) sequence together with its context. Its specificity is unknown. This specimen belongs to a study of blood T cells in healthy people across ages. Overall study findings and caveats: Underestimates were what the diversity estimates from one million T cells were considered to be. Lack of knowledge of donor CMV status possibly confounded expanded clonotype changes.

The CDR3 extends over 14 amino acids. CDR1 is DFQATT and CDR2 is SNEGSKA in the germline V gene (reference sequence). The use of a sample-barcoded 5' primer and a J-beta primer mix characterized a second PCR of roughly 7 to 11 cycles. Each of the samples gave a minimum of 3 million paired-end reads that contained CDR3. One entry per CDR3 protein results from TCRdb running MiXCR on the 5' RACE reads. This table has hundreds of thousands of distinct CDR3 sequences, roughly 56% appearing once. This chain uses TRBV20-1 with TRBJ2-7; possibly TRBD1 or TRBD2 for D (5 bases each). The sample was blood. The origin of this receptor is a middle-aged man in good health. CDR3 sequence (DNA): TGCGCCCGCAGAGGGGCAGTCCCCCCCTACGAGCAGTACTTC. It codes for CARRGAVPPYEQYF.